The entry below describes one T cell receptor beta chain. What it binds is not known. The CDR3 contains 14 residues. CDR1 and CDR2 from the germline V gene are WSHSY and SAAADI. After removal of 6 bases from V and 6 bases from J, the junction contained 8 bases not matched to a gene. Sequencing was performed with immunoSEQ multiplex PCR; in TCRdb, only in-frame clones are kept and a portion is missing. In the table there are 1,400 or so clones, 22% of which are singletons. These data come from a study of T cells in localized non-small cell lung cancer. The study's findings and limits: Investigators sequenced only a single tumor region, leaving heterogeneity possible. Compared with tumor, uninvolved adjacent lung displayed greater T cell clonality, ranking highest overall.

Source: normal lung tissue next to the tumor, taken before any cancer treatment. The TCR was taken from a female donor older than 55 with stage II squamous cell lung carcinoma. The V and J genes are TRBV10-2 and TRBJ2-3; TRBD1 agrees at 8 bases. This CDR3 reads CASSKTGESDTQYF. The CDR3 DNA reads as TGCGCCAGCAGCAAGACAGGGGAGAGCGATACGCAGTATTTT.